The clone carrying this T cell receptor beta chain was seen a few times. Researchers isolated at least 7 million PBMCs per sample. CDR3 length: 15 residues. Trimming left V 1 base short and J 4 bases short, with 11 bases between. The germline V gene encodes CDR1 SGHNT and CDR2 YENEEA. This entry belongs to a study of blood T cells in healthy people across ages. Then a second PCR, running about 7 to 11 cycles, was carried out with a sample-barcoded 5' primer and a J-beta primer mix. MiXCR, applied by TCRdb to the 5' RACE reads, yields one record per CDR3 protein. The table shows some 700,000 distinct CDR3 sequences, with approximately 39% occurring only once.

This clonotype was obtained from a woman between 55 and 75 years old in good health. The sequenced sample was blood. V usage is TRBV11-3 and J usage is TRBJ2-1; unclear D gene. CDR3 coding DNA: TGTGCCAGCAGCTTAGGTTATGGGATATACAATGAGCAGTTCTTC. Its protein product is CASSLGYGIYNEQFF.